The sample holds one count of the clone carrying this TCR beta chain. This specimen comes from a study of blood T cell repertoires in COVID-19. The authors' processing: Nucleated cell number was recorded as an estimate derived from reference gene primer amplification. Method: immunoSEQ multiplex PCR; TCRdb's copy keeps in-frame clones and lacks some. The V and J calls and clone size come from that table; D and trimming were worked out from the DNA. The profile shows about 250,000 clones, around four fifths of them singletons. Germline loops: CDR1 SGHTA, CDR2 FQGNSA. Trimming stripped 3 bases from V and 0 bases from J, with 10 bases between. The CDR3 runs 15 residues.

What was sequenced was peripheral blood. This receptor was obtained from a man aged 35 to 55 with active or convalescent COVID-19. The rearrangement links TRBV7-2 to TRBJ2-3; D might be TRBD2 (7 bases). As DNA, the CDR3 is TGTGCCAGCAGCTTGGGGGGGCTTAGCACAGATACGCAGTATTTT. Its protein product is CASSLGGLSTDTQYF.